The 7 T cell receptor beta chains reported below all come from one sample, sequenced in a study of blood T cell repertoires in COVID-19. Repertoires were generated with immunoSEQ multiplex PCR, while TCRdb's copy carries only in-frame clones and drops some. The sample yields around 220,000 clones, under 90% seen once. The sequenced sample was peripheral blood. Receptor source: a man aged 45-65 years with acute or convalescent COVID-19.

The chain's CDR3 is CASNDRGSYEQYF. The CDR3 coding sequence is TGTGCCAGTAATGACAGGGGTTCCTACGAGCAGTACTTC. The chain combines TRBV5-4 with TRBJ2-7; the match to TRBD1 covers 8 bases. Losses at the gene ends were 8 bases for V and 1 base for J; bases not matched to a gene: 5. This CDR3 region has 13 residues. Germline V lookup: CDR1 SGHNT, CDR2 YYREEE (reference sequence).

This chain links TRBV30 with TRBJ1-6, with 7 bases fitting TRBD1. The V gene end was trimmed by 4 bases and the J gene end by 0 bases; junction bases not matched to a gene: 3. Germline V CDR1 and CDR2: GTSNPN, SVGIG (reference sequence). This CDR3 region has 15 residues. This CDR3 is CAWTGGSSYNSPLHF. CDR3 bases: TGTGCCTGGACAGGGGGTAGCTCCTATAATTCACCCCTCCACTTT. Using reference TRBV30 and TRBJ1-6 for the parts outside the CDR3, the full variable domain is SQTIHQWPATLVQPVGSPLSLECTVEGTSNPNLYWYRQAAGRGLQLLFYSVGIGQISSEVPQNLSASRPQDRQFILSSKKLLLSDSGFYLCAWTGGSSYNSPLHFGNGTRLTVT.

This sequence joins TRBV19 and TRBJ1-2; the match to TRBD1 covers 7 bases. Looked up from germline, CDR1 is LNHDA and CDR2 is SQIVND (reference sequence). The CDR3 loop spans 14 amino acids. V lost 5 bases and J lost 3; bases outside the gene matches: 6. The chain's CDR3 is CASSFGTDDYGYTF. CDR3 coding DNA: TGTGCCAGTAGTTTCGGGACAGACGACTATGGCTACACCTTC.

CDR3 region: CASSIDPGAGEEQYF. The CDR3 bases are TGTGCCAGTAGTATAGATCCGGGCGCGGGTGAGGAGCAGTACTTC. The chain combines TRBV19 with TRBJ2-7, with D tentatively TRBD2 (5 bases). The CDR3 is made up of 15 amino acids. Per germline, CDR1 LNHDA and CDR2 SQIVND (reference sequence). V lost 0 bases to trimming and J lost 7 bases, with 16 bases between them.

Here the CDR3 DNA reads TGTGCCAGCAGTTACTCGGGACAGGGCGAGCAGTACTTC. Amino acids: CASSYSGQGEQYF. The chain joins TRBV6-5 to TRBJ2-7, with 9 bases matching TRBD1. The CDR3 consists of 13 residues. In germline, CDR1 is MNHEY, CDR2 SVGAGI. The ends lost 0 bases at V and 6 bases at J; junction bases unmatched: 0.

This clone was detected only a few times. This chain connects TRBV7-8 to TRBJ1-5; 8 bases line up with TRBD1. Germline V CDR1 and CDR2: SGHVS, FQNEAQ. V lost 6 bases to trimming and J lost 0 bases; unmatched junction nucleotides: 13. CDR3 length: 18 amino acids. This CDR3 is CASSNAGGWGYSNQPQHF. CDR3 nucleotide sequence: TGTGCCAGCAGTAACGCAGGGGGCTGGGGATATAGCAATCAGCCCCAGCATTTT.

The chain carries TRBV6-4 and TRBJ1-2; 12 positions match TRBD1. Germline-derived CDR1 and CDR2 are MRHNA and SNTAGT. With 9 bases clipped from V and 7 bases from J, the junction kept 6 bases outside the gene matches. The CDR3 is 13 amino acids. DNA for the CDR3: TGTGCCAGTGCCGGGACAGGGGGCCGTGGCTACACCTTC. Its protein product is CASAGTGGRGYTF.